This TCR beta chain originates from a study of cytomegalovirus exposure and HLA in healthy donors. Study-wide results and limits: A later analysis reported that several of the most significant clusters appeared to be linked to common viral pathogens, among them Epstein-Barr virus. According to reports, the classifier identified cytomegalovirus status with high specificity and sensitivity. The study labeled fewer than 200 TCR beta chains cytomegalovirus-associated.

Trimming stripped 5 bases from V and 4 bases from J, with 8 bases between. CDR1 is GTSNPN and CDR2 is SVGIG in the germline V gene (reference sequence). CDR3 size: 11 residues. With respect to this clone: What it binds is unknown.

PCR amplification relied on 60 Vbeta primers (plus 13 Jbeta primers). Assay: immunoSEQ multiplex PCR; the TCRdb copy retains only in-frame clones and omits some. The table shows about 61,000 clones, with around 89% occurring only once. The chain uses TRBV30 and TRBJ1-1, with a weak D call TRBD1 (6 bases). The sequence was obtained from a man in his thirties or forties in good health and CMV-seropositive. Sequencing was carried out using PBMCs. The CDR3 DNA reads TGTGCCTGGCAGGGGCTCACTGAAGCTTTCTTT. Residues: CAWQGLTEAFF.